These T cell receptor beta chains were read from a single sample in a study of OX40 agonist ivuxolimab in advanced cancers. Generated by immunoSEQ multiplex PCR, the TCRdb table keeps only in-frame clones and is missing some. The table lists tens of thousands of clones, roughly 80% of them singletons. This material consisted of CD4+ or CD8+ T cells sorted from blood, taken in a trial of the OX40 agonist ivuxolimab. The receptors were gathered from an adult with an advanced solid tumor such as melanoma, head and neck, liver or kidney cancer. The CDR3 runs from the conserved cysteine through the conserved F or W. A D gene is named only where the DNA matches it firmly. Rows give clone size only sometimes, using once, few, many, or a class for an expanded clone.

abundance,v_gene,d_gene,j_gene,CDR3nt,CDR3aa
few,TRBV7-9,NA,TRBJ1-4,TGTGCCAGCAGCTCAGGGGTCACAGGGTCGGGGGAAAAACTGTTTTTT,CASSSGVTGSGEKLFF
NA,TRBV16,NA,TRBJ1-4,TGTGCCAGCAGCCAATCGGAGGAAAAACTGTTTTTT,CASSQSEEKLFF
NA,TRBV21-1,NA,TRBJ1-2,TGTGCCAGCAGCTGGACAGGGTACTATGGCTACACCTTC,CASSWTGYYGYTF
NA,TRBV28,NA,TRBJ1-2,TGTGCCAGCATACAGGGCCCAAGAGGTGGCTACACCTTC,CASIQGPRGGYTF
NA,TRBV27,NA,TRBJ1-5,TGTGCCAGCAGTTGGGGTCCCGGTCAGCCCCAGCATTTT,CASSWGPGQPQHF
NA,TRBV27,NA,TRBJ2-3,TGTGCCAGCAGTTTACCCTACCCCGACTCGCCTGGAACGCAGTATTTT,CASSLPYPDSPGTQYF
NA,TRBV18,NA,TRBJ2-5,TGTGCCAGCTCACCGAGTACAGGGCATCAAGAGACCCAGTACTTC,CASSPSTGHQETQYF
NA,TRBV9,NA,TRBJ1-1,TGTGCCAGCAGCCTCATGGGGGCAGAAGGGACTGAAGCTTTCTTT,CASSLMGAEGTEAFF
NA,TRBV28,TRBD1,TRBJ2-5,TGTGCCAGCTACAGGGGTATGGGGGAGACCCAGTACTTC,CASYRGMGETQYF
NA,TRBV7-2,NA,TRBJ2-7,TGTGCCAGCAGCTTAGGGTTAGCATCCTACGAGCAGTACTTC,CASSLGLASYEQYF
NA,TRBV5-4,TRBD1,TRBJ1-2,TGTGCCAGCAGCTTCAACAGGGGCGGAGTCTATGGCTACACCTTC,CASSFNRGGVYGYTF
NA,TRBV6-5,NA,TRBJ1-1,TGTGCCAGCAGTTACTCGTGGGGGGGGGACACTGAAGCTTTCTTT,CASSYSWGGDTEAFF
NA,TRBV4-1,NA,TRBJ1-5,TGCGCCAGCAGCCAAGGGTCTGGGACGGGCAATCAGCCCCAGCATTTT,CASSQGSGTGNQPQHF
once,TRBV6-5,NA,TRBJ2-3,TGTGCCAGCAGACCTAGACTAAGAGGGTCCGATACGCAGTATTTT,CASRPRLRGSDTQYF
NA,TRBV11-2,NA,TRBJ1-4,TGTGCCAGCAGCTTTCTGGAGAATGAAAAACTGTTTTTT,CASSFLENEKLFF
once,TRBV29-1,NA,TRBJ2-5,TGCAGCGTTCGAGGGGCAGGGGCCCCTCAAGAGACCCAGTACTTC,CSVRGAGAPQETQYF